These 14 T cell receptor beta chains were sequenced from one sample in a study of CD8+ T cells in alopecia areata. Isolated RNA was reverse transcribed into cDNA used as the sequencing template. Data came from immunoSEQ multiplex PCR; TCRdb stores just in-frame clones and leaves some out. Here the sample spans 150,000 to 200,000 clones, roughly 58% being singletons. Indicated treatment: oral pan-JAK inhibitor, 5-10 mg twice daily. This sample comprised CD4+ T cells sorted from blood, obtained between weeks 55 and 65, from a patient treated with tofacitinib. The receptors shown here come from a human donor with alopecia areata.

The rearrangement joins TRBV12-5 to TRBJ1-6; no clear D. The CDR3 consists of 14 residues. V dropped 6 bases and J dropped 3 bases, with 9 bases sitting between them. Germline V gene sequence: CDR1 LGHNT, CDR2 FRNRAP. In DNA, the CDR3 is TGTGCTAGTGGCCCGGGGAGCTATAATTCACCCCTCCACTTT. Its protein is CASGPGSYNSPLHF.

The chain uses TRBV7-9 and TRBJ1-1; the match to TRBD1 covers 7 bases. J lost 6 bases, V lost 5 bases, and 3 bases had no gene match. The germline CDR1 and CDR2 sequences are SEHNR and FQNEAQ (reference sequence). This CDR3 has 12 residues. This chain's CDR3 is CASSPDRAEAFF. The CDR3 region has the DNA TGTGCCAGCAGCCCTGACAGGGCTGAAGCTTTCTTT.

The V gene is TRBV2, the J gene TRBJ1-4; D is undetermined. V gave up 6 bases and J gave up 8 bases, with 19 bases separating them. The CDR3 sequence is 15 residues long. Germline V gene lookup returns CDR1 SNHLY and CDR2 FYNNEI. CDR3 amino acids: CASRLDTSVSEKLFF. CDR3 in DNA: TGTGCCAGCAGACTCGACACGTCCGTTAGCGAAAAACTGTTTTTT.

The gene calls are TRBV5-6 and TRBJ2-7; 9 nucleotides agree with TRBD1. The CDR3 runs to 15 residues. CDR1 is SGHDT, CDR2 YYEEEE, per germline. After removal of 3 bases from V and 2 bases from J, the junction contained 6 bases not matched to a gene. CDR3 residues: CASSSGWTGAYEQYF. The CDR3 DNA follows: TGTGCCAGCAGCTCCGGTTGGACAGGGGCCTACGAGCAGTACTTC. Together with reference TRBV5-6 and TRBJ2-7, the CDR3 gives the full variable domain: DAGVTQSPTHLIKTRGQQVTLRCSPKSGHDTVSWYQQALGQGPQFIFQYYEEEERQRGNFPDRFSGHQFPNYSSELNVNALLLGDSALYLCASSSGWTGAYEQYFGPGTRLTVT.

The J gene is TRBJ2-3, the V gene TRBV7-2; D gene ambiguous. Trimming cost V 1 base and J 7 bases, with 12 bases left between them. Germline V gene data show CDR1 as SGHTA and CDR2 as FQGNSA. This CDR3 spans 14 amino acids. CDR3 protein: CASSLGGSLNTQYF. In nucleotides, the CDR3 is TGTGCCAGCAGCTTAGGGGGATCGTTAAATACGCAGTATTTT.

The J gene is TRBJ2-7, the V gene TRBV6-5; D call uncertain. V was shortened by 7 bases and J by 4 bases, with 20 bases between the two germline ends. Germline assignment: CDR1 MNHEY and CDR2 SVGAGI. The CDR3 covers 15 residues. The DNA of the CDR3 is TGTGCCAGCACCCACCGGAGACAACCTCCGTACGAGCAGTACTTC. Its protein product is CASTHRRQPPYEQYF.

This rearrangement joins TRBV4-2 to TRBJ1-2; weak D call: TRBD1 (6 bases). V gave up 3 bases and J gave up 1 base, with 9 bases separating them. The germline V gene has CDR1 LGHNA and CDR2 YNFKEQ. The CDR3 spans 14 residues. CDR3 nucleotides: TGTGCCAGCAGCCACGGACAGTTTAACTATGGCTACACCTTC. Encoded protein: CASSHGQFNYGYTF.

The CDR3 DNA follows: TGTGCCAGCAGCTTATATCGCGGAACCTACGAGCAGTACTTC. Translation: CASSLYRGTYEQYF. The chain employs TRBV7-2 and TRBJ2-7; no clear D gene. The CDR3 sequence is 14 residues long. Germline V gene sequence: CDR1 SGHTA, CDR2 FQGNSA. The V end was cut by 2 bases, the J end by 2 bases, with 10 bases between. Complete variable domain (other parts from reference TRBV7-2 and TRBJ2-7): GAGVSQSPSNKVTEKGKDVELRCDPISGHTALYWYRQSLGQGLEFLIYFQGNSAPDKSGLPSDRFSAERTGGSVSTLTIQRTQQEDSAVYLCASSLYRGTYEQYFGPGTRLTVT.

This sequence joins TRBV2 and TRBJ1-2, with TRBD1 as a possible D gene (5 bases). Germline CDR1 is SNHLY and CDR2 is FYNNEI. This CDR3 has 14 residues. V lost 7 bases and J 8 bases, leaving 20 bases between the germline ends. CDR3 loop: CASMRGTGGKGYTF. DNA of the CDR3: TGTGCCAGCATGAGGGGTACAGGTGGGAAGGGCTACACCTTC.

The V call is TRBV4-2, the J call TRBJ2-3; D gene unclear. The CDR3 consists of 15 residues. Trimming cost V 1 base and J 0 bases, with 8 bases left between them. Germline V gives CDR1 LGHNA, CDR2 YNFKEQ. The CDR3 nucleotides read TGTGCCAGCAGCCAAGGGAGCACTAGCACAGATACGCAGTATTTT. Its translation: CASSQGSTSTDTQYF.

V gene TRBV5-6 combines with J gene TRBJ2-3; the match to TRBD2 covers 7 bases. CDR1 and CDR2 (germline): SGHDT, YYEEEE. V was clipped by 4 bases and J by 6 bases; unmatched bases: 5. This CDR3 is built from 13 residues. The CDR3 sequence: CASSNAGVDTQYF. In nucleotides, the CDR3 is TGTGCCAGCAGCAACGCGGGGGTTGATACGCAGTATTTT.

This clone was detected only a few times. The CDR3 DNA reads TGCGCCAGCAGCCCGACAGGGGTGGGCTATGGCTACACCTTC. Amino acids: CASSPTGVGYGYTF. The V gene is TRBV5-1, the J gene TRBJ1-2; 8 nucleotides agree with TRBD1. The CDR3 sequence is 14 residues long. Germline V gene sequence: CDR1 SGHRS, CDR2 YFSETQ. J lost 4 bases, V lost 4 bases, and 6 bases had no gene match.

This clone was detected a few times. V is TRBV5-1 and J is TRBJ2-4; TRBD1 matches at 8 bases. The CDR3 runs 20 residues. Germline lookup yields CDR1 SGHRS and CDR2 YFSETQ. The V gene end was trimmed by 2 bases and the J gene end by 1 base; junction bases not matched to a gene: 17. In DNA, the CDR3 is TGCGCCAGCAGCTTCATCGGGCCCGGACAGGGATCGGGGGCCAAAAACATTCAGTACTTC. It yields the protein CASSFIGPGQGSGAKNIQYF. Combining the CDR3 with reference TRBV5-1 and TRBJ2-4 gives the whole variable domain KAGVTQTPRYLIKTRGQQVTLSCSPISGHRSVSWYQQTPGQGLQFLFEYFSETQRNKGNFPGRFSGRQFSNSRSEMNVSTLELGDSALYLCASSFIGPGQGSGAKNIQYFGAGTRLSVL.

There are a few counts of this clone. This rearrangement joins TRBV13 to TRBJ2-7; D is unclear. The CDR3 length is 11 residues. The germline gives CDR1 PRHDT, CDR2 FYEKMQ (reference sequence). V was cut by 5 bases and J by 7 bases, with 9 bases left in between. The CDR3 is CASSLQGEQYF. CDR3 DNA sequence: TGTGCCAGCAGCCTACAAGGGGAGCAGTACTTC.